Following are 28 T cell receptor beta chains from one sample sequenced in a study of blood T cell repertoires in COVID-19. TCRdb's table, derived via immunoSEQ multiplex PCR, lists solely in-frame clones and lacks some. The table has around 120,000 clones, more than 60% seen once. Sequencing was performed on peripheral blood. The source is a man in his sixties or seventies with acute or convalescent COVID-19.

This clone has just a few counts. V is TRBV10-3 and J is TRBJ2-5; a possible D gene is TRBD1 (5 bases). In germline, CDR1 is ENHRY, CDR2 SYGVKD. The ends were cut back, 1 base at V and 6 bases at J, with 12 bases in the middle. This CDR3 contains 14 residues. Here the CDR3 DNA reads TGTGCCATCAGTGAGTTGGCAGGGCTACAGACCCAGTACTTC. This gives the protein CAISELAGLQTQYF.

In its sample, this clone was seen a few times. The rearrangement links TRBV5-1 to TRBJ2-3; TRBD2 might be the D (5 bases). The CDR3 has 14 amino acids. V lost 2 bases to trimming and J lost 2 bases, with 9 bases between them. Germline CDR1 reads SGHRS; CDR2 reads YFSETQ. CDR3: CASSFGLATDTQYF. In DNA form, the CDR3 reads TGCGCCAGCAGCTTCGGGCTAGCCACAGATACGCAGTATTTT.

V usage is TRBV28 and J usage is TRBJ1-2; D may be TRBD1 (6 bases). This CDR3 is built from 14 residues. Germline-derived CDR1 and CDR2 are MDHEN and SYDVKM. With 5 bases removed from V and 7 bases from J, the gap between germline ends came to 17 bases. CDR3 coding DNA: TGTGCCAGCAGTCCCGTCCCGGCGGACAGTGGCTACACCTTC. Residues: CASSPVPADSGYTF.

This chain uses TRBV30 with TRBJ2-7; TRBD1 matches 9 bases. The CDR3 has 15 residues. Germline CDR1 reads GTSNPN; CDR2 reads SVGIG (reference sequence). After removal of 0 bases from V and 6 bases from J, the junction contained 9 bases not matched to a gene. The CDR3 bases are TGTGCCTGGAGTGTCCAGGACAGGGGAATGGGCGAGCAGTACTTC. Its protein product is CAWSVQDRGMGEQYF.

CDR3 loop: CASSQEAGQPQHF. The CDR3, as DNA: TGCGCCAGCAGCCAAGAAGCGGGGCAGCCCCAGCATTTT. V usage is TRBV4-3 and J usage is TRBJ1-5, with D uncertain. V gave up 0 bases and J gave up 7 bases, with 7 bases separating them. The CDR3 length is 13 residues. Germline CDR1 and CDR2: LGHNA and YSLEER.

This chain links TRBV19 with TRBJ2-7; TRBD1 aligns across 7 bases. Germline lookup yields CDR1 LNHDA and CDR2 SQIVND (reference sequence). The CDR3 loop spans 14 amino acids. Trimming removed 9 bases from V and 2 bases from J; junction bases left unmatched: 10. CDR3 protein: CASQRVQGPYEQYF. CDR3 sequence (DNA): TGTGCCAGCCAGAGGGTACAGGGGCCCTACGAGCAGTACTTC.

This chain uses TRBV9 with TRBJ2-1; D is unresolved. Per germline, CDR1 SGDLS and CDR2 YYNGEE. Trimming shortened V by 0 bases and J by 9 bases, and 10 bases separated the two germline ends. The CDR3 runs 13 residues. The CDR3, as DNA: TGTGCCAGCAGCGTAGGGGCATCCGGTGAGCAGTTCTTC. As protein: CASSVGASGEQFF.

CDR3 protein: CASSLLTGTGSGNTIYF. CDR3 nucleotides: TGTGCCAGCAGCTTATTAACCGGGACAGGGTCTGGAAACACCATATATTTT. V usage is TRBV11-2 and J usage is TRBJ1-3; TRBD1 aligns across 9 bases. V shed 2 bases, J shed 1 base, and the junction held 6 bases outside the gene matches. Germline CDR1 reads SGHAT; CDR2 reads FQNNGV. CDR3 length equals 17 residues.

The chain combines TRBV9 with TRBJ1-2, with no clear D. Germline V lookup: CDR1 SGDLS, CDR2 YYNGEE. Trimming removed 4 bases from V and 4 bases from J, with 17 bases in between. This CDR3 contains 15 residues. The CDR3 nucleotides read TGTGCCAGCAGCTCTGGTACAGCCGAGATCTATGGCTACACCTTC. It encodes CASSSGTAEIYGYTF.

The V and J genes are TRBV7-2 and TRBJ2-1, with D unclear. Germline CDR1 reads SGHTA; CDR2 reads FQGNSA. Trimming took off 4 bases at V and 9 bases at J, with 16 bases between the two ends. This CDR3 spans 14 amino acids. The CDR3 sequence is CASSSLGTWLEQFF. CDR3 DNA: TGTGCCAGCAGCTCCCTAGGAACCTGGCTTGAGCAGTTCTTC.

The chain carries TRBV30 and TRBJ1-3, with 8 bases fitting TRBD1. This CDR3 is built from 16 residues. The germline V gene encodes CDR1 GTSNPN and CDR2 SVGIG (reference sequence). V shed 3 bases, J shed 2 bases, and the junction held 9 bases outside the gene matches. Here the CDR3 DNA reads TGTGCCTGGAGGTCCGCCGACAGGGGAGCTGGAAACACCATATATTTT. Translating gives CAWRSADRGAGNTIYF.

The V gene is TRBV27, the J gene TRBJ1-3, with 9 nucleotides matching TRBD1. V trimming: 4 bases; J trimming: 7 bases; junction bases outside the gene matches: 11. Germline CDR1 is MNHEY and CDR2 is SMNVEV (reference sequence). The CDR3 has 16 amino acids. The CDR3 DNA follows: TGTGCCAGCAGTTCCGTCGGGACAGGGTCTGTGAACACCATATATTTT. Its translation: CASSSVGTGSVNTIYF.

This chain uses TRBV7-9 with TRBJ2-3; TRBD1 matches 8 bases. V gave up 3 bases and J gave up 4 bases; unmatched junction bases: 6. This CDR3 spans 15 amino acids. Germline V CDR1 and CDR2: SEHNR, FQNEAQ (reference sequence). DNA for the CDR3: TGTGCCAGCAGCTTGCCTGGACAGGGCCCAGATACGCAGTATTTT. Translating it yields CASSLPGQGPDTQYF.

This rearrangement joins TRBV7-9 to TRBJ2-5, with D possibly matching TRBD2 (5 bases). Trimming took off 1 base at V and 4 bases at J, with 10 bases between the two ends. The CDR3 totals 14 residues. Germline CDR1 and CDR2: SEHNR and FQNEAQ (reference sequence). DNA for the CDR3: TGTGCCAGCAGCTTAGGTGCAGGAGGAGAGACCCAGTACTTC. Its translation is CASSLGAGGETQYF. The variable domain in full, with the rest retrieved from reference TRBV7-9 and TRBJ2-5, is DTGVSQNPRHKITKRGQNVTFRCDPISEHNRLYWYRQTLGQGPEFLTYFQNEAQLEKSRLLSDRFSAERPKGSFSTLEIQRTEQGDSAMYLCASSLGAGGETQYFGPGTRLLVL.

V gene TRBV7-9 combines with J gene TRBJ1-1; maybe TRBD1 (5 bases). V was clipped by 2 bases and J by 0 bases, with 16 bases between them. Germline assignment: CDR1 SEHNR and CDR2 FQNEAQ (reference sequence). The CDR3 spans 17 residues. The CDR3 DNA is TGTGCCAGCAGCTTAATTGTACAGGTTGGGATGAACACTGAAGCTTTCTTT. Protein: CASSLIVQVGMNTEAFF.

The CDR3 region has the DNA TGCGCCAGCAGCCAAGATAGGTTGGGGGGGACCCAGTACTTC. Amino acids: CASSQDRLGGTQYF. The rearrangement links TRBV4-3 to TRBJ2-5; D is perhaps TRBD2 (6 bases). With 0 bases removed from V and 7 bases from J, the gap between germline ends came to 12 bases. Germline V lookup: CDR1 LGHNA, CDR2 YSLEER. CDR3 length: 14 amino acids.

The chain joins TRBV30 to TRBJ1-2; maybe TRBD1 (6 bases). Trimming cost V 3 bases and J 8 bases, with 16 bases left between them. Germline lookup yields CDR1 GTSNPN and CDR2 SVGIG (reference sequence). The CDR3 is 13 residues long. CDR3 region: CAWSTMGAHGYTF. CDR3 coding DNA: TGTGCCTGGAGCACGATGGGGGCGCACGGCTACACCTTC.

This clone was found once. V and J are TRBV6-6 and TRBJ1-5; maybe TRBD1 (6 bases). Trimming removed 7 bases from V and 3 bases from J, with 13 bases in between. Germline V gene data show CDR1 as MNHNY and CDR2 as SVGAGI (reference sequence). This CDR3 spans 14 amino acids. The CDR3 coding sequence is TGTGCCAGCACCGGGGGGCAGTTCAATCAGCCCCAGCATTTT. Protein sequence: CASTGGQFNQPQHF.

This clone was counted once. V usage is TRBV11-2 and J usage is TRBJ2-7, with TRBD1 identical over 8 bases. The germline V gene encodes CDR1 SGHAT and CDR2 FQNNGV. V was pared by 4 bases and J by 2 bases, with 13 bases of the junction left unmatched. The CDR3 contains 17 residues. CDR3 loop: CASSSQGAPGSTYEQYF. As DNA, the CDR3 is TGTGCCAGCAGCTCCCAGGGGGCCCCGGGGTCAACCTACGAGCAGTACTTC.

The chain employs TRBV6-2 or TRBV6-3 and TRBJ2-1; perhaps TRBD1 as D (5 bases). The ends were cut back, 0 bases at V and 9 bases at J, with 9 bases in the middle. The V gene's germline CDR1 is MNHEY and CDR2 SVGEGT. The CDR3 covers 13 residues. Here the CDR3 reads CASSYSSGIEQFF. The DNA of the CDR3 is TGTGCCAGCAGTTACTCTTCAGGGATTGAGCAGTTCTTC.

The V and J genes are TRBV11-1 and TRBJ1-3; 8 bases line up with TRBD1. The germline gives CDR1 SGHAT, CDR2 FQDESV (reference sequence). The CDR3 is 15 residues long. The trim removed 5 bases at V and 2 bases at J, leaving 5 bases unmatched. The CDR3 sequence is CASSNDRGTGNTIYF. The CDR3 region has the DNA TGTGCCAGCAGCAACGACAGGGGAACTGGAAACACCATATATTTT.

Comment on this clone: Within the sample, other DNA sequences also encode this same CDR3. The chain uses TRBV9 and TRBJ1-2, with no clear D. The CDR3 is 13 residues long. Deletions cut 0 bases from V and 6 bases from J, with 9 bases between. The germline gives CDR1 SGDLS, CDR2 YYNGEE. CDR3: CASSVGGGDGYTF. The CDR3 DNA sequence: TGTGCCAGCAGCGTAGGTGGTGGAGATGGCTACACCTTC.

The gene calls are TRBV4-3 and TRBJ1-5, with D hard to call. Germline lookup yields CDR1 LGHNA and CDR2 YSLEER. V was clipped by 0 bases and J by 1 base, with 10 bases between them. The CDR3 runs to 16 residues. The CDR3 loop reads CASSQDRPGSNQPQHF. The CDR3 region has the DNA TGCGCCAGCAGCCAAGACCGTCCGGGGAGCAATCAGCCCCAGCATTTT.

The chain carries TRBV6-5 and TRBJ1-6; TRBD1 agrees at 7 bases. V shed 2 bases and J 6 bases; nucleotides not matched to a gene: 7. The germline gives CDR1 MNHEY, CDR2 SVGAGI. This CDR3 comprises 16 residues. The CDR3, as DNA: TGTGCCAGCAGTTACGGCAGGGGGTTCGGTAATTCACCCCTCCACTTT. Protein product: CASSYGRGFGNSPLHF.

The rearrangement links TRBV10-3 to TRBJ1-5; TRBD1 matches at 11 bases. Per the germline V gene, CDR1 is ENHRY and CDR2 is SYGVKD. J lost 5 bases, V lost 3 bases, and 3 bases had no gene match. This CDR3 spans 15 amino acids. CDR3 amino acids: CAISDGQGAYQPQHF. The CDR3, as DNA: TGTGCCATCAGTGATGGACAGGGGGCGTATCAGCCCCAGCATTTT.

The genes are TRBV28 and TRBJ2-2; a possible D gene is TRBD2 (6 bases). Germline V gene data show CDR1 as MDHEN and CDR2 as SYDVKM. V was pared by 7 bases and J by 4 bases, with 16 bases between. CDR3 length equals 15 residues. The CDR3 DNA follows: TGTGCCAGCATGCTTGGGGGAGCGGGCACCGGGGAGCTGTTTTTT. Translated: CASMLGGAGTGELFF. Filled out from reference TRBV28 and TRBJ2-2, the complete variable domain reads DVKVTQSSRYLVKRTGEKVFLECVQDMDHENMFWYRQDPGLGLRLIYFSYDVKMKEKGDIPEGYSVSREKKERFSLILESASTNQTSMYLCASMLGGAGTGELFFGEGSRLTVL.

The gene calls are TRBV28 and TRBJ1-5; 8 bases match TRBD1. Per the germline V gene, CDR1 is MDHEN and CDR2 is SYDVKM. This CDR3 is built from 14 residues. With V trimmed by 6 bases and J by 4 bases, 5 bases remained unmatched. CDR3 coding DNA: TGTGCCAGCAGCTCTACAGGGGGGAATCAGCCCCAGCATTTT. Its translation is CASSSTGGNQPQHF.

This clone was detected once. The chain couples TRBV28 to TRBJ2-5; no clear D gene. The CDR3 consists of 13 residues. Germline V gene lookup returns CDR1 MDHEN and CDR2 SYDVKM. The ends were cut back, 3 bases at V and 4 bases at J, with 9 bases in the middle. The CDR3 sequence is CASSFPAGETQYF. CDR3 nucleotide sequence: TGTGCCAGCAGTTTTCCTGCAGGAGAGACCCAGTACTTC.